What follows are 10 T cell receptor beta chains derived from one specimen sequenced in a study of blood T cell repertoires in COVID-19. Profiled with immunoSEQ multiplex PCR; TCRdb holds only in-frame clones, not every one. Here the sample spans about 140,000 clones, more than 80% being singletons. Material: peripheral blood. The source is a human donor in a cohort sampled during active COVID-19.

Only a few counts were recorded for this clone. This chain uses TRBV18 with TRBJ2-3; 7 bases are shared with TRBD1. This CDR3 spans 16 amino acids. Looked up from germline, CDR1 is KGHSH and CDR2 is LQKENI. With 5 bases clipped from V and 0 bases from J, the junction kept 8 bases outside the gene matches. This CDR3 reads CASSETGIHSTDTQYF. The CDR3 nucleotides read TGTGCCAGCTCAGAGACAGGGATCCACAGCACAGATACGCAGTATTTT.

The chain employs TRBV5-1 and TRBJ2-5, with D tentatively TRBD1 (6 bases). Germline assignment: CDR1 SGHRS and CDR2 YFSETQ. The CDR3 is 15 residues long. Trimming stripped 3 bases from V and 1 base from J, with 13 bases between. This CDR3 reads CASSWGPNIQETQYF. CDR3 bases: TGCGCCAGCAGCTGGGGGCCGAATATCCAAGAGACCCAGTACTTC.

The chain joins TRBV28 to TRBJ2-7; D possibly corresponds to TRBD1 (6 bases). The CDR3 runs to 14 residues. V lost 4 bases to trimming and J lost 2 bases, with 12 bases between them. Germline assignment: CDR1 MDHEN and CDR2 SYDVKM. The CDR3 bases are TGTGCCAGCAGTTCCCCAGGGGCGCCCTACGAGCAGTACTTC. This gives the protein CASSSPGAPYEQYF.

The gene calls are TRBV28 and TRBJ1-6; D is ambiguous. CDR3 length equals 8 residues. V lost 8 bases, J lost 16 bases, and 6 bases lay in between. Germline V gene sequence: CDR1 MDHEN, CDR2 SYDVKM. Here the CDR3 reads CASPRLHF. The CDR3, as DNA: TGTGCCAGCCCCCGTCTCCACTTT.

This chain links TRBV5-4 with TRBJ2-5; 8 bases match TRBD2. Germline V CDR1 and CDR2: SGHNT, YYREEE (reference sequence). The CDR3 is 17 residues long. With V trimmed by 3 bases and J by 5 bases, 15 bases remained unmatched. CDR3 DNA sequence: TGTGCCAGCAGCTCCGCCCCATGGCCGGGGGGGCCGGAGACCCAGTACTTC. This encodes CASSSAPWPGGPETQYF. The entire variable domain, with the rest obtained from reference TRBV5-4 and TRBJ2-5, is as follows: ETGVTQSPTHLIKTRGQQVTLRCSSQSGHNTVSWYQQALGQGPQFIFQYYREEENGRGNFPPRFSGLQFPNYSSELNVNALELDDSALYLCASSSAPWPGGPETQYFGPGTRLLVL.

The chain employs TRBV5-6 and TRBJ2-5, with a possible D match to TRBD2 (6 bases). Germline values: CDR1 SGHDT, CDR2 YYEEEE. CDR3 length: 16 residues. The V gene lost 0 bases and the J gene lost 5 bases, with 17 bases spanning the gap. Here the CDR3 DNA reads TGTGCCAGCAGCTTGGAGGTAGCGGCCATGTCTGAGACCCAGTACTTC. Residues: CASSLEVAAMSETQYF.

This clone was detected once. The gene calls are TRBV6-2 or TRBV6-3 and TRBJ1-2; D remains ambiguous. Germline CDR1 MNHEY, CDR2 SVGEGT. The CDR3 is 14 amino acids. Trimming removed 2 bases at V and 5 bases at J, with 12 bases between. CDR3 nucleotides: TGTGCCAGCAGTTACGGAAACAGAAGATATGGCTACACCTTC. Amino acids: CASSYGNRRYGYTF.

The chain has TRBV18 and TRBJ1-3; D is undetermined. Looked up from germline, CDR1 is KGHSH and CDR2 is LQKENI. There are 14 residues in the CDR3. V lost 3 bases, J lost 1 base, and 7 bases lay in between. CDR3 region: CASSPLRSGNTIYF. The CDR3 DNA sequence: TGTGCCAGCTCACCCCTCAGATCTGGAAACACCATATATTTT.

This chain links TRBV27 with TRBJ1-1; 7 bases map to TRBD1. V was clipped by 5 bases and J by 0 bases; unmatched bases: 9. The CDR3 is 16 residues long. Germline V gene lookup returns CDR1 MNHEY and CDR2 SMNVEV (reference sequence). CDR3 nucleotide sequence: TGTGCCAGCAGTCGCCACATGACAGGGATGAACACTGAAGCTTTCTTT. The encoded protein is CASSRHMTGMNTEAFF.

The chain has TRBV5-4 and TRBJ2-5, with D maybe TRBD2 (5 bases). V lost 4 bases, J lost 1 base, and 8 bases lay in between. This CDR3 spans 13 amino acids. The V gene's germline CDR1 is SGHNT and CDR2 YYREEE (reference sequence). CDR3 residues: CASSLDSQETQYF. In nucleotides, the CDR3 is TGTGCCAGCAGCCTGGACTCCCAAGAGACCCAGTACTTC.